What follows are 17 T cell receptor beta chains derived from one specimen sequenced in a study of cytomegalovirus exposure and HLA in healthy donors (dated by TCRdb to about 2017). Library preparation was by the immunoSEQ multiplex PCR assay. For the multiplex PCR, a mixture combining 60 forward primers for TCR Vbeta segments and 13 reverse primers for TCR Jbeta segments was used. As stored in TCRdb, this immuneACCESS dataset retains in-frame rearrangements with V and J assigned. A fraction of the clones does not appear; measured against another copy, unresolved V genes explain less than half of the discrepancy, and the remainder lacks a known reason. This sample has more than 100,000 clones in its table, and around 66% of those were observed once. The ten biggest clones cover about 8.1% of the sample. The sequenced sample consisted of PBMCs. These receptors all come from a woman in her forties in good health and CMV-seropositive.

This rearrangement joins TRBV6-5 to TRBJ2-3, with D possibly TRBD2 on 6 matching bases. Trimming took off 0 bases at V and 1 base at J, with 11 bases between the two ends. CDR1 and CDR2 (germline): MNHEY, SVGAGI. This CDR3 is 16 amino acids long. The CDR3 protein is CASSYSRASGTDTQYF. The CDR3 DNA reads TGTGCCAGCAGTTACTCGAGAGCTAGCGGCACAGATACGCAGTATTTT.

This chain joins TRBV29-1 and TRBJ2-7, with 7 bases identical to TRBD1. The V and J ends lost 1 base and 3 bases, in that order; junction bases with no gene match: 9. CDR3 size: 15 residues. Per the germline V gene, CDR1 is SQVTM and CDR2 is ANQGSEA. CDR3 in DNA: TGCAGCGTTGAAGCCCCAGGGGGAGTAGGCTACGAGCAGTACTTC. This gives the protein CSVEAPGGVGYEQYF.

There are a few counts of this clone. Sequence at one end of the junction differs from germline and may be a read error. V is TRBV19 and J is TRBJ1-2; 8 nucleotides match TRBD1. CDR1 is LNHDA and CDR2 is SQIVND in the germline V gene (reference sequence). There are 13 residues in the CDR3. CDR3 in DNA: TGTGCCAGTTCGGACAGGGCGGGCTATGGCTACCCCTTC. Residues: CASSDRAGYGYPF.

This clone was seen just once. The CDR3 sequence is CASGSVGTGLSYEQYF. The CDR3 DNA follows: TGTGCCAGCGGGTCGGTAGGGACAGGCTTATCCTACGAGCAGTACTTC. The V and J genes are TRBV6-6 and TRBJ2-5; 8 bases match TRBD1. The J call is uncertain, as TRBJ2-7 better fits the DNA end. Germline values: CDR1 MNHNY, CDR2 SVGAGI (reference sequence). The CDR3 runs to 16 residues.

CDR3 DNA: TGCGCCAGCAGCCAAGATCACAGCGGGGGACTCAAAAACATTCAGTACTTC. This sequence encodes CASSQDHSGGLKNIQYF. The chain combines TRBV4-1 with TRBJ2-4, with 8 bases that match TRBD2. Germline loops: CDR1 MGHRA, CDR2 YSYEKL. V shed 0 bases, J shed 3 bases, and the junction held 7 bases outside the gene matches. The CDR3 runs to 17 residues.

This chain links TRBV29-1 with TRBJ1-1; tentatively, D is TRBD1 (5 bases). Germline V CDR1 and CDR2: SQVTM, ANQGSEA. This CDR3 is 12 amino acids long. V dropped 4 bases and J dropped 4 bases, with 10 bases sitting between them. The CDR3 loop is CSVVTRATEAFF. The CDR3 DNA is TGCAGCGTTGTTACCAGGGCCACTGAAGCTTTCTTT.

This clone has a handful of counts. The genes are TRBV6-4 and TRBJ1-6; D perhaps matches TRBD1 (5 bases). The CDR3 contains 15 residues. The ends were cut back, 2 bases at V and 5 bases at J, with 10 bases in the middle. Germline V CDR1 and CDR2: MRHNA, SNTAGT. In nucleotides, the CDR3 is TGTGCCAGCAGTGACGGGATAGGGGATAATTCACCCCTCCACTTT. Protein product: CASSDGIGDNSPLHF.

The chain uses TRBV6-1 and TRBJ2-5; 7 positions match TRBD1. The J call may be wrong; the DNA end is better matched by TRBJ2-7. CDR3 length: 14 residues. Germline CDR1 reads MNHNS; CDR2 reads SASEGT. Here the CDR3 DNA reads TGTGCCAGCAGTGAGCCGGGACAGTCCTACGAGCAGTACTTC. As protein: CASSEPGQSYEQYF.

The chain is built from TRBV27 and TRBJ1-2; 7 nucleotides align to TRBD1. The CDR3 extends over 15 amino acids. V dropped 3 bases and J dropped 2; count of bases not matched to a gene: 6. In germline, CDR1 is MNHEY, CDR2 SMNVEV (reference sequence). As DNA, the CDR3 is TGTGCCAGCAGTTTCACAACGACAGGGAACTATGGCTACACCTTC. Protein product: CASSFTTTGNYGYTF.

This sequence joins TRBV4-2 and TRBJ1-1; 8 nucleotides align to TRBD1. The CDR3 is 17 amino acids. Germline V gene data show CDR1 as LGHNA and CDR2 as YNFKEQ. Unmatched junction bases numbered 9, after V lost 3 bases and J lost 0 bases. CDR3 nucleotide sequence: TGTGCCAGCAGCCAGATGGCAGGGGGCGTCTTGAACACTGAAGCTTTCTTT. Protein: CASSQMAGGVLNTEAFF.

The chain links TRBV7-9 to TRBJ2-7; 10 nucleotides align to TRBD2. The ends lost 3 bases at V and 6 bases at J; junction bases unmatched: 5. The germline V gene encodes CDR1 SEHNR and CDR2 FQNEAQ (reference sequence). CDR3 size: 14 residues. CDR3 region: CASSFPGLASEQYF. The CDR3 nucleotides are TGTGCCAGCAGCTTTCCGGGACTAGCGAGCGAGCAGTACTTC.

The chain combines TRBV28 with TRBJ2-1; a possible D gene is TRBD2 (6 bases). The CDR3 has 13 amino acids. V lost 3 bases, J lost 10 bases, and 13 bases lay in between. Germline loops: CDR1 MDHEN, CDR2 SYDVKM. CDR3 DNA sequence: TGTGCCAGCAGTTTCTCAACTAGCAACGAGCAGTTCTTC. Its protein product is CASSFSTSNEQFF.

This clone was seen a few times. V usage is TRBV5-1 and J usage is TRBJ2-3; the D gene is possibly TRBD2 (6 bases). Deletions cut 4 bases from V and 0 bases from J, with 12 bases between. The CDR3 is 15 residues long. Germline V gene lookup returns CDR1 SGHRS and CDR2 YFSETQ. As DNA, the CDR3 is TGCGCCAGCAGCCTCCGGGGGATTAGCACAGATACGCAGTATTTT. It is translated as CASSLRGISTDTQYF. Using reference TRBV5-1 and TRBJ2-3 for the parts outside the CDR3, the full variable domain is KAGVTQTPRYLIKTRGQQVTLSCSPISGHRSVSWYQQTPGQGLQFLFEYFSETQRNKGNFPGRFSGRQFSNSRSEMNVSTLELGDSALYLCASSLRGISTDTQYFGPGTRLTVL.

This chain uses TRBV5-4 with TRBJ1-2, with 7 bases that match TRBD1. Germline V gives CDR1 SGHNT, CDR2 YYREEE (reference sequence). CDR3 size: 14 residues. V shed 2 bases, J shed 5 bases, and the junction held 6 bases outside the gene matches. The CDR3 reads CASSLEGALYGYTF. CDR3 coding DNA: TGTGCCAGCAGCTTAGAGGGGGCGCTTTATGGCTACACCTTC.

In this sample, this clone turned up a few times. CDR3 residues: CASSLTGYSNQPQHF. The DNA of the CDR3 is TGCGCCAGCAGCTTGACGGGATATAGCAATCAGCCCCAGCATTTT. This chain uses TRBV5-1 with TRBJ1-5, with unresolved D. The germline CDR1 and CDR2 sequences are SGHRS and YFSETQ. The CDR3 spans 15 residues. Trimming took 1 base from V and 0 from J, leaving 8 bases between them.

The chain uses TRBV7-8 and TRBJ2-5, with TRBD2 as a possible D gene (6 bases). This CDR3 is 17 amino acids long. Germline CDR1 SGHVS, CDR2 FQNEAQ. V was pared by 5 bases and J by 7 bases, with 26 bases between. CDR3 in amino acids: CASSTEEGRGRSGTQYF. As DNA, the CDR3 is TGTGCCAGCAGCACGGAGGAGGGGCGCGGCCGTTCGGGGACCCAGTACTTC.

This clone was observed a handful of times. The V call is TRBV6-4, the J call TRBJ1-1; the match to TRBD1 covers 7 bases. This CDR3 region has 14 residues. The V and J ends lost 2 bases and 4 bases, in that order; junction bases with no gene match: 4. The V gene's germline CDR1 is MRHNA and CDR2 SNTAGT. CDR3 amino acids: CASSDGDSPTEAFF. In DNA, the CDR3 is TGTGCCAGCAGTGACGGGGACAGCCCCACTGAAGCTTTCTTT.